This T cell receptor beta chain was observed in a study of cytomegalovirus exposure and HLA in healthy donors. Study-level information: The early release's HLA-typed donors yielded 65 million to 85 million unique TCRs.

A word on this clone: What it binds is not known.

PCR primers comprised 60 Vbeta and 13 Jbeta primers. Clones were read by immunoSEQ multiplex PCR, and TCRdb kept only the in-frame ones, dropping some. The sample shows 150,000 to 200,000 clones, approximately 80% of them seen only once. The study's findings and limits: Later analysis demonstrated an association between a missense DCLRE1C variant and TCR beta V- and J-gene trimming. Sequencing probably produced one cluster of sequence variants that were highly shared.

The CDR3 is 14 amino acids. Germline CDR1 is SGHDN and CDR2 is FVKESK. V shed 2 bases and J shed 4 bases, with 8 bases lying between them. This clonotype was sampled from a woman aged 18-29 years in good health and CMV-seronegative. This chain links TRBV14 with TRBJ2-2; D is uncertain. Material: PBMCs. Written as DNA, the CDR3 is TGTGCCAGCAGCCAACGCACGGGCACCGGGGAGCTGTTTTTT. Amino acid sequence: CASSQRTGTGELFF.